What follows are 30 T cell receptor beta chains derived from one specimen sequenced in a study of persistence of HIV-infected CD4 T cells. The immunoSEQ assay was version 4, run in survey mode. TCRdb's copy holds only in-frame clones and misses some; the assay was immunoSEQ multiplex PCR. The repertoire holds 40,000 to 55,000 clones, with more than 60% as singletons. Their specific antigens are unknown. Cells were stimulated with CMV-infected fibroblast lysates at 10 ug/mL. CD40L/CD69 double-negative CD45RO-high memory CD4+ T cells were collected. This sample comprised CD4+ T cells sorted from PBMCs after roughly 18-hour stimulation, obtained from a patient who received antiretroviral therapy. The receptors come from an adult man with HIV who was CMV-seropositive.

CDR3 loop: CASSPGRGGGGYTF. The CDR3 DNA is TGTGCCAGCAGCCCCGGAAGAGGGGGCGGGGGCTACACCTTC. V and J are TRBV14 and TRBJ1-2, with 7 bases aligning to TRBD1. The CDR3 consists of 14 residues. V gave up 4 bases and J gave up 8 bases; unmatched junction bases: 10. The germline gives CDR1 SGHDN, CDR2 FVKESK.

The chain couples TRBV5-4 to TRBJ2-7; 9 bases match TRBD1. CDR1 and CDR2 from the germline V gene are SGHNT and YYREEE (reference sequence). This CDR3 spans 15 amino acids. J lost 2 bases, V lost 3 bases, and 6 bases had no gene match. The DNA for the CDR3 is TGTGCCAGCAGCTCCCGGGACAGGGAAGCCTACGAGCAGTACTTC. Its protein product is CASSSRDREAYEQYF.

The chain employs TRBV2 and TRBJ1-5; D is unclear. CDR1 and CDR2 (germline): SNHLY, FYNNEI. The CDR3 is 16 amino acids. Trimming removed 4 bases from V and 0 bases from J, with 13 bases in between. CDR3 DNA sequence: TGTGCCAGCAGTGGGGGAGCCGAATATAGCAATCAGCCCCAGCATTTT. Protein product: CASSGGAEYSNQPQHF.

The genes are TRBV6-4 and TRBJ1-2, with 9 positions matching TRBD1. CDR3 length: 14 residues. With V trimmed by 6 bases and J by 1 base, 3 bases remained unmatched. The germline V gene encodes CDR1 MRHNA and CDR2 SNTAGT. The CDR3 coding sequence is TGTGCCAGCAGCGGGACAGGGAATAACTATGGCTACACCTTC. Translated, it gives CASSGTGNNYGYTF.

The genes are TRBV19 and TRBJ1-2; a possible D gene is TRBD1 (6 bases). Trimming left V 4 bases short and J 4 bases short, with 10 bases between. The germline gives CDR1 LNHDA, CDR2 SQIVND (reference sequence). The CDR3 runs 13 residues. CDR3 DNA sequence: TGTGCCAGTAGTACTGTACAGGGCTATGGCTACACCTTC. Translating it yields CASSTVQGYGYTF.

This chain uses TRBV3-1 (or the pseudogene TRBV3-2) with TRBJ1-2; 8 positions agree with TRBD1. This CDR3 contains 14 residues. V lost 4 bases, J lost 4 bases, and 5 bases stayed unmatched. Looked up from germline, CDR1 is LGHDT and CDR2 is YNNKEL (reference sequence). This chain's CDR3 is CASSPGTGVYGYTF. CDR3 DNA sequence: TGTGCCAGCAGCCCTGGGACAGGCGTCTATGGCTACACCTTC.

The chain links TRBV6-5 to TRBJ1-5; TRBD1 matches at 9 bases. The V gene's germline CDR1 is MNHEY and CDR2 SVGAGI. V gave up 4 bases and J gave up 7 bases; unmatched junction bases: 8. The CDR3 is 15 residues long. CDR3 DNA: TGTGCCAGCAGTTCCCCAGGACAGGGGAACCAGCCCCAGCATTTT. Translated, it gives CASSSPGQGNQPQHF.

The rearrangement joins TRBV6-6 to TRBJ1-4; possibly TRBD1 for D (5 bases). From germline, CDR1 is MNHNY and CDR2 SVGAGI (reference sequence). V was cut by 2 bases and J by 0 bases, with 10 bases left in between. The CDR3 has 16 amino acids. CDR3 residues: CASSYGQDATNEKLFF. The CDR3 DNA is TGTGCCAGCAGTTACGGACAAGACGCAACTAATGAAAAACTGTTTTTT.

This clone has only a few counts. As DNA, the CDR3 is TGTGCCAGCAGGCGGGGGTGGACTAATGAAAAACTGTTTTTT. Encoded protein: CASRRGWTNEKLFF. The chain links TRBV6-5 to TRBJ1-4; a weak D match, TRBD1 (5 bases). The CDR3 contains 14 residues. V was cut by 6 bases and J by 2 bases, with 10 bases left in between. Per germline, CDR1 MNHEY and CDR2 SVGAGI.

V gene TRBV7-8 combines with J gene TRBJ1-2; a weak D match, TRBD1 (5 bases). V shed 4 bases and J shed 0 bases, with 9 bases lying between them. The CDR3 runs to 14 residues. The V gene's germline CDR1 is SGHVS and CDR2 FQNEAQ. The CDR3 here is CASSSSGTNYGYTF. DNA of the CDR3: TGTGCCAGCAGCTCCTCAGGGACTAACTATGGCTACACCTTC.

The rearrangement joins TRBV6-1 to TRBJ1-2, with 7 nucleotides matching TRBD1. The CDR3 length is 15 residues. From germline, CDR1 is MNHNS and CDR2 SASEGT. Trimming cost V 2 bases and J 4 bases; bases outside gene matches: 7. Here the CDR3 DNA reads TGTGCCAGCAGTGAAAGACAGGGTACCCTCTATGGCTACACCTTC. This gives the protein CASSERQGTLYGYTF.

The chain uses TRBV5-8 and TRBJ2-3; D is perhaps TRBD1 (5 bases). This CDR3 has 15 residues. CDR1 SGHTS and CDR2 YDEGEE come from the germline V gene. V was trimmed by 1 base and J by 3 bases, leaving 12 bases between them. The CDR3 sequence is CASSLIRGPTDTQYF. The CDR3 DNA sequence: TGTGCCAGCAGCTTGATAAGGGGCCCAACAGATACGCAGTATTTT.

Concerning this clone itself: At one end, the junction sequence differs from germline, possibly due to a read error. The gene calls are TRBV7-9 and TRBJ2-3; 7 bases fit TRBD2. CDR3 length: 16 residues. Germline CDR1 and CDR2: SEHNR and FQNEAQ (reference sequence). CDR3 DNA: TGTGCCAGCAGCTTAAGGCGAGCGGGGAACACATATACGCAGTATTTT. This encodes CASSLRRAGNTYTQYF.

V and J are TRBV29-1 and TRBJ2-1; the match to TRBD2 covers 12 bases. Unmatched junction bases numbered 9, after V lost 7 bases and J lost 14 bases. This CDR3 is built from 12 residues. The germline CDR1 and CDR2 sequences are SQVTM and ANQGSEA. CDR3 loop: CSASTTSGREFF. CDR3 sequence (DNA): TGCAGCGCTTCAACGACTAGCGGGAGAGAGTTCTTC.

The gene calls are TRBV5-1 and TRBJ2-1; tentatively, D is TRBD2 (6 bases). CDR3 length equals 15 residues. Germline V lookup: CDR1 SGHRS, CDR2 YFSETQ. V shed 3 bases and J shed 6 bases, with 16 bases lying between them. This chain's CDR3 is CASSWVGVEGNEQFF. The CDR3 DNA is TGCGCCAGCAGCTGGGTTGGAGTGGAGGGCAATGAGCAGTTCTTC.

The chain links TRBV18 to TRBJ1-3; D call uncertain. Germline CDR1 reads KGHSH; CDR2 reads LQKENI. The CDR3 extends over 14 amino acids. V lost 5 bases, J lost 0 bases, and 8 bases lay in between. As DNA, the CDR3 is TGTGCCAGCTCATACGGATCCTCTGGAAACACCATATATTTT. It specifies CASSYGSSGNTIYF.

The chain has TRBV6-2 or TRBV6-3 and TRBJ1-2, with 9 bases identical to TRBD1. Germline V gives CDR1 MNHEY, CDR2 SVGEGT. The CDR3 covers 15 residues. V shed 1 base, J shed 2 bases, and the junction held 2 bases outside the gene matches. For the CDR3, the DNA is TGTGCCAGCAGTTACTTCGGGACAGGGAACTATGGCTACACCTTC. Its protein is CASSYFGTGNYGYTF.

The rearrangement links TRBV30 to TRBJ1-3; D not certain. Germline CDR1 and CDR2: GTSNPN and SVGIG (reference sequence). The CDR3 consists of 13 residues. The V and J ends lost 3 bases and 5 bases respectively, with 11 bases between them. CDR3 loop: CAWRTPLRNTIYF. As DNA, the CDR3 is TGTGCCTGGAGAACCCCCCTGCGAAACACCATATATTTT.

This CDR3 is CASSFGQGTDTQYF. DNA for the CDR3: TGTGCCAGCAGCTTCGGACAGGGTACAGATACGCAGTATTTT. The chain employs TRBV11-2 and TRBJ2-3; TRBD1 agrees at 8 bases. J lost 3 bases, V lost 3 bases, and 2 bases had no gene match. CDR3 length equals 14 residues. CDR1 is SGHAT, CDR2 FQNNGV, per germline.

This clone was detected a few times. The CDR3 region is CASSLSQASSYNSPLHF. The CDR3 region has the DNA TGTGCCAGCAGCTTAAGCCAGGCTAGCTCCTATAATTCACCCCTCCACTTT. The J gene is TRBJ1-6, the V gene TRBV7-8, with D hard to call. Germline V lookup: CDR1 SGHVS, CDR2 FQNEAQ. The CDR3 is 17 residues long. V dropped 2 bases and J dropped 0 bases, with 11 bases sitting between them.

This chain joins TRBV30 and TRBJ1-6; TRBD1 agrees at 9 bases. Germline assignment: CDR1 GTSNPN and CDR2 SVGIG (reference sequence). The V segment lost 3 bases and the J segment 9 bases; nucleotides outside the gene matches: 6. The CDR3 has 14 amino acids. In nucleotides, the CDR3 is TGTGCCTGGAGCACAGGGACAGGGCCTTCACCCCTCCACTTT. Its translation is CAWSTGTGPSPLHF.

This rearrangement joins TRBV5-1 to TRBJ2-1, with TRBD2 matching 9 bases. The germline gives CDR1 SGHRS, CDR2 YFSETQ. This CDR3 spans 16 amino acids. After removal of 4 bases from V and 5 bases from J, the junction contained 10 bases not matched to a gene. The CDR3 DNA sequence: TGCGCCAGCAGCCTTGCAAGCGGGGGGAATAACAATGAGCAGTTCTTC. Its protein product is CASSLASGGNNNEQFF. Full variable domain (missing parts from reference TRBV5-1 and TRBJ2-1): KAGVTQTPRYLIKTRGQQVTLSCSPISGHRSVSWYQQTPGQGLQFLFEYFSETQRNKGNFPGRFSGRQFSNSRSEMNVSTLELGDSALYLCASSLASGGNNNEQFFGPGTRLTVL.

The chain links TRBV5-6 to TRBJ1-2, with 7 bases aligning to TRBD1. The germline V gene has CDR1 SGHDT and CDR2 YYEEEE. J was trimmed by 5 bases and V by 2 bases; bases with no gene match: 6. This CDR3 has 14 amino acids. CDR3 nucleotide sequence: TGTGCCAGCAGCTTAGTGGCAGGGGGTTATGGCTACACCTTC. It is translated as CASSLVAGGYGYTF.

This clone was counted only a few times. This CDR3 is CASSDNRPEAFF. The DNA of the CDR3 is TGTGCCAGCAGTGACAACAGGCCTGAAGCTTTCTTT. This chain links TRBV2 with TRBJ1-1, with a tentative D call TRBD1 (5 bases). The CDR3 has 12 amino acids. Per germline, CDR1 SNHLY and CDR2 FYNNEI. V was cut by 3 bases and J by 6 bases, with 8 bases left in between.

The gene calls are TRBV19 and TRBJ1-3, with D tentatively TRBD1 (6 bases). The CDR3 consists of 16 residues. Germline loops: CDR1 LNHDA, CDR2 SQIVND (reference sequence). V lost 6 bases and J 0 bases, leaving 15 bases between the germline ends. CDR3 nucleotide sequence: TGTGCCAGTAGGAGGCTCGGGACACGCTCTGGAAACACCATATATTTT. This encodes CASRRLGTRSGNTIYF.

CDR3 sequence: CASSSTGDYGYTF. CDR3 in DNA: TGTGCCAGCAGTTCGACAGGGGACTATGGCTACACCTTC. V and J are TRBV6-6 and TRBJ1-2; TRBD1 aligns across 8 bases. In germline, CDR1 is MNHNY, CDR2 SVGAGI (reference sequence). There are 13 residues in the CDR3. The V gene end was trimmed by 4 bases and the J gene end by 3 bases; junction bases not matched to a gene: 1.

The sample holds a few counts of this clone. V and J are TRBV25-1 and TRBJ1-1; D may be TRBD1 (5 bases). Trimming removed 6 bases at V and 10 bases at J, with 21 bases between. The V gene's germline CDR1 is MGHDK and CDR2 SYGVNS. The CDR3 runs 14 residues. The CDR3 nucleotides read TGTGCCAGCAGCGCACCCAGCGGTGGGGGGGGAGCTTTCTTT. Translated, it gives CASSAPSGGGGAFF.

The J gene is TRBJ1-1, the V gene TRBV19; 8 positions match TRBD1. CDR1 LNHDA and CDR2 SQIVND come from the germline V gene (reference sequence). This CDR3 contains 12 residues. Trimming cost V 6 bases and J 8 bases; bases outside gene matches: 5. CDR3 sequence: CASSWTGREAFF. The CDR3 bases are TGTGCCAGTAGCTGGACAGGGCGAGAAGCTTTCTTT.

CDR3 coding DNA: TGTGCCAGCAGCCAAGATGTGGGGAGAAATCAGCCCCAGCATTTT. Protein: CASSQDVGRNQPQHF. The J gene is TRBJ1-5, the V gene TRBV3-1 (or the pseudogene TRBV3-2); D unclear. Trimming shortened V by 0 bases and J by 4 bases, and 10 bases separated the two germline ends. The CDR3 covers 15 residues. CDR1 is LGHDT and CDR2 is YNNKEL in the germline V gene (reference sequence).

The chain links TRBV10-3 to TRBJ1-1; the match to TRBD1 covers 8 bases. Per the germline V gene, CDR1 is ENHRY and CDR2 is SYGVKD. The CDR3 is 14 residues long. V gave up 6 bases and J gave up 4 bases; unmatched junction bases: 7. The DNA for the CDR3 is TGTGCCATCAGGGGGACAGGTAGGACCACTGAAGCTTTCTTT. It encodes CAIRGTGRTTEAFF.